This is a list of T cell receptor beta chains from one sample in a study of T cell responses to AZD1222 COVID-19 vaccine. The assay was immunoSEQ multiplex PCR, and TCRdb's table has in-frame clones only and misses some. The data show approximately 110,000 clones, approximately 90% seen once. Here the sequenced sample was peripheral blood, taken on day 0 of AZD1222 vaccination. The receptor source for this set is an adult in good health. Both conserved end residues are part of each CDR3. D genes are given only for firm matches. Size tells how often a clone was seen (once, few, many) or the class of an expanded clone, and some rows leave it out.

NA,TRBV3-1/TRBV3-2,TRBD1,TRBJ1-1,CASSQGGGQEAFF,TGTGCCAGCAGCCAAGGAGGGGGCCAGGAAGCTTTCTTT
NA,TRBV28,NA,TRBJ2-7,CASSLSPGKGYEQYF,TGTGCCAGCAGTTTATCCCCGGGAAAAGGGTACGAGCAGTACTTC
NA,TRBV5-1,NA,TRBJ1-4,CASSLATNEKLFF,TGCGCCAGCAGCTTGGCCACTAATGAAAAACTGTTTTTT
NA,TRBV6-1,TRBD2,TRBJ2-1,CASSEELNSRGTKQFF,TGTGCCAGCAGTGAAGAATTAAATTCTCGGGGGACTAAGCAGTTCTTC
once,TRBV7-8,NA,TRBJ2-6,CASSPLSSVANVLTF,TGTGCCAGCAGCCCCCTAAGCTCTGTGGCCAACGTCCTGACTTTC
NA,TRBV5-1,NA,TRBJ1-5,CASSFDMGQPQHF,TGCGCCAGCAGCTTCGACATGGGACAGCCCCAGCATTTT
NA,TRBV4-3,TRBD1,TRBJ1-5,CASSQDPGQARQPQHF,TGCGCCAGCAGCCAAGATCCCGGACAGGCACGGCAGCCCCAGCATTTT
NA,TRBV5-5,TRBD1,TRBJ2-3,CASSSLGGTGGERSTDTQYF,TGTGCCAGCAGCAGCTTGGGTGGGACAGGGGGCGAGAGGAGCACAGATACGCAGTATTTT
few,TRBV4-2,NA,TRBJ2-1,CASSQVSTGDEQFF,TGTGCCAGCAGCCAAGTATCGACGGGGGATGAGCAGTTCTTC
NA,TRBV6-5,NA,TRBJ2-1,CASRVEARLLEQFF,TGTGCCAGCAGAGTGGAAGCGCGGCTTCTTGAGCAGTTCTTC
NA,TRBV6-6,NA,TRBJ1-5,CASSSGRFNQPQHF,TGTGCCAGCAGTTCCGGACGGTTCAATCAGCCCCAGCATTTT
NA,TRBV19,TRBD2,TRBJ2-1,CASSQTSGSVNEQFF,TGTGCCAGTAGCCAGACTAGCGGGAGTGTCAATGAGCAGTTCTTC